This TCR beta chain was recorded in a study of blood T cell repertoires in COVID-19. Study in general: The cDNA or gDNA used as material had been derived from T cells, B-cell-depleted T cells, or PBMCs.

TCRdb's copy holds only in-frame clones and misses some; the assay was immunoSEQ multiplex PCR. The table records 130,000 or so clones, 65% to 90% of them present only once. The TCR sequence derives from an older woman with active or convalescent COVID-19. Sequenced: peripheral blood.

CDR3 DNA sequence: TGTGCCAGCAGCCCTGGGACTACCCCAGAGACCCAGTACTTC. Translation: CASSPGTTPETQYF. The gene calls are TRBV7-2 and TRBJ2-5; TRBD2 matches 7 bases. V lost 5 bases, J lost 4 bases, and 7 bases stayed unmatched. The CDR3 covers 14 residues. Germline V lookup: CDR1 SGHTA, CDR2 FQGNSA.